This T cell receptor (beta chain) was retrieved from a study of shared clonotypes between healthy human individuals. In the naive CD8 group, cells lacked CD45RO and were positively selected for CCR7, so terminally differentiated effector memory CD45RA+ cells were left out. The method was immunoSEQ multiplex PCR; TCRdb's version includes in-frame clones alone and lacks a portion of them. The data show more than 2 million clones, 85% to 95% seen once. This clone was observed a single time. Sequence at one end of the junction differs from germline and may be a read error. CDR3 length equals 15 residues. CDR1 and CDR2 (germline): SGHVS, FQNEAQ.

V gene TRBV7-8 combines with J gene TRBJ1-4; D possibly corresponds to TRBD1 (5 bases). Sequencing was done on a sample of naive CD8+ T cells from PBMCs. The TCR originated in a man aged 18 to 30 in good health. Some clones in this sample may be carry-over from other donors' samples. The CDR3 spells CATSDWDGSSEKLFF. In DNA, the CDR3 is TGTGCCACCAGCGACTGGGACGGGAGTAGTGAAAAACTGTTTTTT. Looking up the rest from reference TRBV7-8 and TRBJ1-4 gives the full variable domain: GAGVSQSPRYKVAKRGQDVALRCDPISGHVSLFWYQQALGQGPEFLTYFQNEAQLDKSGLPSDRFFAERPEGSVSTLKIQRTQQEDSAVYLCATSDWDGSSEKLFFGSGTQLSVL.